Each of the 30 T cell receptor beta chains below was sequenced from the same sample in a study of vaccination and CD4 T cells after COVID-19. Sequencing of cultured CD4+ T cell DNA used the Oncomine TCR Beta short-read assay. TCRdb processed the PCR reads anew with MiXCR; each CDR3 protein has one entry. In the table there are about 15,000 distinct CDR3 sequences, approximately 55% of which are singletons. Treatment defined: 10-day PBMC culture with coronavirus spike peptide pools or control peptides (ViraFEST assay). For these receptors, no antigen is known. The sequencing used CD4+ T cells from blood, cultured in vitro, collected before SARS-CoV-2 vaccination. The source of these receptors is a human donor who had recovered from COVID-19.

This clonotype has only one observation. CDR3 bases: TGTGCCAGCAGTTTTCCACAAGGGAACGAGCAGTACTTC. This codes for CASSFPQGNEQYF. This rearrangement joins TRBV12-3 or TRBV12-4 to TRBJ2-7; D remains ambiguous. With 3 bases removed from V and 5 bases from J, the gap between germline ends came to 11 bases. The length of the CDR3 is 13 residues.

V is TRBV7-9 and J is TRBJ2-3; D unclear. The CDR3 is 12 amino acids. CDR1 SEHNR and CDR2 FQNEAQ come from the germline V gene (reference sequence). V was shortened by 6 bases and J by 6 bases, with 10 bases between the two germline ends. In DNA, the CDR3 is TGTGCCAGCAGAGAGGTGGGGGATACGCAGTATTTT. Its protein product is CASREVGDTQYF.

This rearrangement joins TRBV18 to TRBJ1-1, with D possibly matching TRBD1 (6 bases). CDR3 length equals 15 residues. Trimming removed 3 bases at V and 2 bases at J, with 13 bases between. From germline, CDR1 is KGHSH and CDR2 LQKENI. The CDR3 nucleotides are TGTGCCAGCTCACCCGGGACACCCCAAAACACTGAAGCTTTCTTT. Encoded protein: CASSPGTPQNTEAFF.

CDR3 sequence: CATHRGGASYEQYF. CDR3 nucleotides: TGTGCCACCCACCGCGGCGGGGCCTCCTACGAGCAGTACTTC. V and J are TRBV6-2 or TRBV6-3 and TRBJ2-7, with a possible D match to TRBD2 (6 bases). The V gene's germline CDR1 is MNHEY and CDR2 SVGEGT. The CDR3 has 14 amino acids. V lost 10 bases and J lost 0, with 16 bases in between.

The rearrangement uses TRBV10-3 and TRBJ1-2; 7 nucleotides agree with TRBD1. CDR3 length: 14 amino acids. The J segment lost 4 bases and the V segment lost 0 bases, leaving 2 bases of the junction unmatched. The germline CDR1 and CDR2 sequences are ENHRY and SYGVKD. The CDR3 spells CAISESGGGYGYTF. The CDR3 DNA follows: TGTGCCATCAGTGAGTCAGGGGGCGGCTATGGCTACACCTTC.

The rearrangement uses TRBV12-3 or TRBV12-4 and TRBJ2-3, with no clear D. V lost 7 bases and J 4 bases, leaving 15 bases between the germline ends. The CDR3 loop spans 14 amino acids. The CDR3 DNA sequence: TGTGCCAGCACCCCCGCCCTCGTCTCAGATACGCAGTATTTT. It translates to CASTPALVSDTQYF.

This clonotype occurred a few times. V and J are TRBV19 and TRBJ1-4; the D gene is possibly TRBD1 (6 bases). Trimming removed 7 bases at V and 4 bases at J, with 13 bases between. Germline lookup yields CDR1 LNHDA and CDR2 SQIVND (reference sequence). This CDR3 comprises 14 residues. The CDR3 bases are TGTGCCAGTATGGGGGGCCAGGATAATGAAAAACTGTTTTTT. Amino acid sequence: CASMGGQDNEKLFF.

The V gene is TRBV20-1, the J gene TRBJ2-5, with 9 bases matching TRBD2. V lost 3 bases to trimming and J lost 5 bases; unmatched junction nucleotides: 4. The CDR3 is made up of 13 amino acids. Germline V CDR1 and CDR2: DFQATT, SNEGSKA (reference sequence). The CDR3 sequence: CSARVAGVETQYF. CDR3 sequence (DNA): TGCAGTGCTAGGGTAGCGGGGGTTGAGACCCAGTACTTC.

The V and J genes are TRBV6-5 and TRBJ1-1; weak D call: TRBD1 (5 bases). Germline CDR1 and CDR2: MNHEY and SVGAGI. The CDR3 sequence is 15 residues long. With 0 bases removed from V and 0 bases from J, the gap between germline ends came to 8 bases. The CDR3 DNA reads TGTGCCAGCAGTTACTCCCGGGGCATGAACACTGAAGCTTTCTTT. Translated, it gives CASSYSRGMNTEAFF.

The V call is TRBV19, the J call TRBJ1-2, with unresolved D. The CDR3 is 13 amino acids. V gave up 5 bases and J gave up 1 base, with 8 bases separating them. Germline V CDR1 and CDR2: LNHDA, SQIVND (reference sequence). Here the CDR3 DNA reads TGTGCCAGTAGTGAACAGTTTAACTATGGCTACACCTTC. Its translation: CASSEQFNYGYTF.

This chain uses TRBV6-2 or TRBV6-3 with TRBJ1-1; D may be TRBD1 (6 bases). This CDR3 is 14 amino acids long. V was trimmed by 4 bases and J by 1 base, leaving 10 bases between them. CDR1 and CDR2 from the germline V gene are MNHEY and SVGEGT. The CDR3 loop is CASSFRGQNTEAFF. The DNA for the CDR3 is TGTGCCAGCAGTTTTAGGGGACAGAACACTGAAGCTTTCTTT.

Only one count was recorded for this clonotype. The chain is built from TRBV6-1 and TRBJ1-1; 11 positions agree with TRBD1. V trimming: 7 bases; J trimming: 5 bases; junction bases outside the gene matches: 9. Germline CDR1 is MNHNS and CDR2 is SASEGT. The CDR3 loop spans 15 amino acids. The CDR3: CASIRDRGSGTEAFF. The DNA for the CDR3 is TGTGCCAGCATTAGGGACAGGGGGTCGGGAACTGAAGCTTTCTTT.

CDR3 in amino acids: CASRRTDRDYNEQFF. The CDR3, as DNA: TGTGCCAGCAGGCGGACCGACAGGGACTACAATGAGCAGTTCTTC. This sequence joins TRBV12-3 or TRBV12-4 and TRBJ2-1, with 7 bases matching TRBD1. This CDR3 contains 15 residues. V shed 6 bases and J 3 bases; nucleotides not matched to a gene: 8.

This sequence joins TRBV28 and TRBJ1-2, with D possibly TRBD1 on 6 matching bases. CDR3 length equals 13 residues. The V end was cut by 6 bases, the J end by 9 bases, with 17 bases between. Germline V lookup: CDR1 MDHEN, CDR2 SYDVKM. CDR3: CASSVGGLDRYTF. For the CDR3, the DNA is TGTGCCAGCAGCGTGGGGGGGCTCGATCGCTACACCTTC.

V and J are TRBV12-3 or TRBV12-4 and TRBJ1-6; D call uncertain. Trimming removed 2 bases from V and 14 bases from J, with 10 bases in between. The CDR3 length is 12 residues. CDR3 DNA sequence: TGTGCCAGCAGTTTATCTCCCGGGGCCCTCCACTTT. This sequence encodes CASSLSPGALHF.

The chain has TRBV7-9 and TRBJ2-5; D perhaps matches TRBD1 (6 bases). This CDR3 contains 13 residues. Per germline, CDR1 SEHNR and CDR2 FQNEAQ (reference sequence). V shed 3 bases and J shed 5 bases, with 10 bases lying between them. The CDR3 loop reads CASSFTGSETQYF. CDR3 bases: TGTGCCAGCAGCTTCACAGGGAGTGAGACCCAGTACTTC.

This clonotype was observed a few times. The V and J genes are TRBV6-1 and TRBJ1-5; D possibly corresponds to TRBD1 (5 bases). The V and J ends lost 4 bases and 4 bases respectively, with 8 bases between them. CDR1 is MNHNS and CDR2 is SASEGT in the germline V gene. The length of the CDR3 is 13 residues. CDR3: CASSVSGNQPQHF. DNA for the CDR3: TGTGCCAGCAGTGTTTCAGGGAATCAGCCCCAGCATTTT.

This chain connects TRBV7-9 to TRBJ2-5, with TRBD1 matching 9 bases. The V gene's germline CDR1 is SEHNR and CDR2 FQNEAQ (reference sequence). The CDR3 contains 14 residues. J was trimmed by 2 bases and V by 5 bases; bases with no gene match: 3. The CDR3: CASSMTGGQETQYF. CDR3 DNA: TGTGCCAGCAGCATGACAGGGGGACAAGAGACCCAGTACTTC.

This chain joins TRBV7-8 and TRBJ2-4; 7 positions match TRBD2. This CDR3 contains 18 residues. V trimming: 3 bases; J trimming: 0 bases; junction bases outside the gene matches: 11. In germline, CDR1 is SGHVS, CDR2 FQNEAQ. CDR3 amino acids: CASSFGGRAGVAKNIQYF. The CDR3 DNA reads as TGTGCCAGCAGCTTTGGTGGGAGGGCTGGCGTAGCCAAAAACATTCAGTACTTC. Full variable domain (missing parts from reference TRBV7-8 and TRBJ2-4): GAGVSQSPRYKVAKRGQDVALRCDPISGHVSLFWYQQALGQGPEFLTYFQNEAQLDKSGLPSDRFFAERPEGSVSTLKIQRTQQEDSAVYLCASSFGGRAGVAKNIQYFGAGTRLSVL.

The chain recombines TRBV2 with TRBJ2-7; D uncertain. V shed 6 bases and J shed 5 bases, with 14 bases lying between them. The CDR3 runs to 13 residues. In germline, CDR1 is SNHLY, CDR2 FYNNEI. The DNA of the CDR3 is TGTGCCAGCAGAGATATTAGAGGTCACGAGCAGTACTTC. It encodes CASRDIRGHEQYF.

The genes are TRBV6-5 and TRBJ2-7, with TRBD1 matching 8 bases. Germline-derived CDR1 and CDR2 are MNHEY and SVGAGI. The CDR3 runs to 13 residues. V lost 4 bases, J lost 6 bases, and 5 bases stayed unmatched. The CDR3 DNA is TGTGCCAGCAGTTCCCAGGGGGCGGCCGAGCAGTACTTC. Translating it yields CASSSQGAAEQYF.

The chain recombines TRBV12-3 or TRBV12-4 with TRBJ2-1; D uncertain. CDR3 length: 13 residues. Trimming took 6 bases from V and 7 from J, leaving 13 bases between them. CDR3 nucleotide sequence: TGTGCCAGCAGCCTCCGGGCCGGGAATGAGCAGTTCTTC. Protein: CASSLRAGNEQFF.

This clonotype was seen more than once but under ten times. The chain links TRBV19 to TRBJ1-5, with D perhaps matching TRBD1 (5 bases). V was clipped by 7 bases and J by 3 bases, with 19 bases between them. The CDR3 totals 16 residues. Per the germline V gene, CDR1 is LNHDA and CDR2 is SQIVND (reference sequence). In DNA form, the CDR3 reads TGTGCCAGTACCCCCCGCCAGGGAATAGTCAATCAGCCCCAGCATTTT. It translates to CASTPRQGIVNQPQHF.

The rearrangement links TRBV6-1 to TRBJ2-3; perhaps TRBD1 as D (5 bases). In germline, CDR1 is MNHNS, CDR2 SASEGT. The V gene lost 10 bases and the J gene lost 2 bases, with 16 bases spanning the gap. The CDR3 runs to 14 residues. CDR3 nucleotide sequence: TGTGCCACCGCAGGGCGCGGTGACACAGATACGCAGTATTTT. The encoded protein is CATAGRGDTDTQYF.

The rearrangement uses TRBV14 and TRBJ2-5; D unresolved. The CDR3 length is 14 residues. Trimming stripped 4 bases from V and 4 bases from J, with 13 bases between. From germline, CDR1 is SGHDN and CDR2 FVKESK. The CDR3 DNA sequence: TGTGCCAGCAGCCTGGACCTAGGCCGAGAGACCCAGTACTTC. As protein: CASSLDLGRETQYF.

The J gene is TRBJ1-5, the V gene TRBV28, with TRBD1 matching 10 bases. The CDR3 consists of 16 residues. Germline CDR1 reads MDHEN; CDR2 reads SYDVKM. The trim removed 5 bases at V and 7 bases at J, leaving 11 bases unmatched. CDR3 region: CASSLMGQGMSQPQHF. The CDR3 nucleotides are TGTGCCAGCAGTCTAATGGGACAGGGGATGAGCCAGCCCCAGCATTTT. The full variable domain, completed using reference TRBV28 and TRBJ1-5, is DVKVTQSSRYLVKRTGEKVFLECVQDMDHENMFWYRQDPGLGLRLIYFSYDVKMKEKGDIPEGYSVSREKKERFSLILESASTNQTSMYLCASSLMGQGMSQPQHFGDGTRLSIL.

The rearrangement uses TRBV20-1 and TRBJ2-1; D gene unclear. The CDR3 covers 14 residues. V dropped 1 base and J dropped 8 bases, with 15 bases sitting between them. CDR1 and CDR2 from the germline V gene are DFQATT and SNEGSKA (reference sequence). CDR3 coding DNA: TGCAGTGCTAGAGCCGGCGGCTATTTGCATGAGCAGTTCTTC. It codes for CSARAGGYLHEQFF.

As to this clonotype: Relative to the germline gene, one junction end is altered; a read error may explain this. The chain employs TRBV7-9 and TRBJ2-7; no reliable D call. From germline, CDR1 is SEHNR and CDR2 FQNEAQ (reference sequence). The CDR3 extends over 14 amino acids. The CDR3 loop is CASSSIQGAYEQYF. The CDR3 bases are TGCGCCAGCAGCTCCATACAAGGAGCCTACGAGCAGTACTTC.

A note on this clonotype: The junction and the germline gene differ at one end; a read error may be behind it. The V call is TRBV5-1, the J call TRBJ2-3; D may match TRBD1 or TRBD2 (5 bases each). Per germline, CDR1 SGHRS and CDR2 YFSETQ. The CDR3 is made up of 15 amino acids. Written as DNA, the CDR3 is TGCGCCAGCAGTTTGGGACGGCCCAGCACAGATACGCAGTATTTT. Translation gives CASSLGRPSTDTQYF.

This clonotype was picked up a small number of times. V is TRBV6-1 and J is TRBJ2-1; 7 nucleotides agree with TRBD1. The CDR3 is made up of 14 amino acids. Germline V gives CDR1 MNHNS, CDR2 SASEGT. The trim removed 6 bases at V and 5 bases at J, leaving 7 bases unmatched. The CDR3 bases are TGTGCCAGCAGCCACGGGACAGCAAACAATGAGCAGTTCTTC. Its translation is CASSHGTANNEQFF.